This TCR beta chain was recovered during a study of cytomegalovirus exposure and HLA in healthy donors. General observations from the study: Indistinguishability led to the exclusion of some V segments, TRBV6-2 and TRBV6-3 included.

Notes on this clone: Its antigen is still unknown.

CDR3 length equals 15 residues. After removal of 6 bases from V and 4 bases from J, the junction contained 10 bases not matched to a gene. The germline V gene has CDR1 MDHEN and CDR2 SYDVKM. Both 60 Vbeta primers and 13 Jbeta primers went into the PCR. Here immunoSEQ multiplex PCR was the method, and the copy in TCRdb shows in-frame clones only, minus some. The sample lists fewer than 130,000 clones; 86% were seen once. The rearrangement uses TRBV28 and TRBJ2-3; 7 bases match TRBD1. The specimen sequenced was PBMCs. The TCR sequence derives from a man between 35 and 55 years old in good health and CMV-seronegative. Here the CDR3 DNA reads TGTGCCAGCAGCCCAAGGGGGCTGGGGCCAGATACGCAGTATTTT. Translation: CASSPRGLGPDTQYF.